Listed below are T cell receptor beta chains from one sample, sequenced in a study of post-analysis software for immune sequencing data. TCRdb re-called the PCR reads through MiXCR, storing one row per CDR3 protein. The sample carries under 900,000 distinct CDR3 sequences, roughly 50% recorded once. The sequenced sample consisted of blood. These receptors were collected from a girl between 5 and 17 years old with multiple sclerosis. CDR3s include the opening cysteine and the closing phenylalanine or tryptophan. The D gene is left open where the match is weak. Clone size is stated in some rows and not others, as once, few, many or a class when expanded.

abundance,v_gene,d_gene,j_gene,CDR3nt,CDR3aa
NA,TRBV10-3,TRBD1,TRBJ1-1,TGTGCCATCAGCGTACAGGGGCAGAACACTGAAGCTTTCTTT,CAISVQGQNTEAFF
NA,TRBV7-9,NA,TRBJ2-1,TGTGCCTCCACAGAGGTCAATGAGCAGTTCTTC,CASTEVNEQFF
NA,TRBV27,NA,TRBJ1-2,TGTGCCAGGGGATGGGCGGCTAACTATGGCTACACCTTC,CARGWAANYGYTF
NA,TRBV24-1,NA,TRBJ2-7,TGTGCCACCTCAGGGTCCCAGGTGCCAGGGGCGTCCTACGAGCAGTACTTC,CATSGSQVPGASYEQYF
NA,TRBV9,NA,TRBJ2-1,TGTGCCAGCAGCGTAGCAGCCGGGGGGCGAACCTACAATGAGCAGTTCTTC,CASSVAAGGRTYNEQFF
few,TRBV12-3/TRBV12-4,TRBD1,TRBJ1-5,TGTGCCAGCAGTTTAAGACGAGGGGGCTACAATCAGCCCCAGCATTTT,CASSLRRGGYNQPQHF
NA,TRBV5-1,NA,TRBJ2-3,TGCGCCAGCAGCTTGAGGGTTTCCTCCGCAGTCACAGATACGCAGTATTTT,CASSLRVSSAVTDTQYF
NA,TRBV5-1,TRBD1,TRBJ2-5,TGCGCCAGCAGAGCGACAGGGGAACGAGAAGAGACCCAGTACTTC,CASRATGEREETQYF
NA,TRBV5-4,TRBD1,TRBJ2-5,TGTGCCAGCAGCTCCGGGACAGGCCCCCAAGAGACCCAGTACTTC,CASSSGTGPQETQYF
NA,TRBV7-6,NA,TRBJ1-2,TGTGCCAGCAGCTCCTGGACAAAAAGGGATTATGGCTACACCTTC,CASSSWTKRDYGYTF
few,TRBV12-3/TRBV12-4,NA,TRBJ2-5,TGTGCCAGCAGGACAAAAGAGACCCAGTACTTC,CASRTKETQYF
NA,TRBV7-2,TRBD2,TRBJ2-5,TGTGCCAGCAGCTCGCAGGGACTACAAGAGACCCAGTACTTC,CASSSQGLQETQYF
NA,TRBV12-3/TRBV12-4,TRBD2,TRBJ2-7,TGTGCCAGCAGTCATACTAGCGGGAGGTCCTACGAGCAGTACTTC,CASSHTSGRSYEQYF